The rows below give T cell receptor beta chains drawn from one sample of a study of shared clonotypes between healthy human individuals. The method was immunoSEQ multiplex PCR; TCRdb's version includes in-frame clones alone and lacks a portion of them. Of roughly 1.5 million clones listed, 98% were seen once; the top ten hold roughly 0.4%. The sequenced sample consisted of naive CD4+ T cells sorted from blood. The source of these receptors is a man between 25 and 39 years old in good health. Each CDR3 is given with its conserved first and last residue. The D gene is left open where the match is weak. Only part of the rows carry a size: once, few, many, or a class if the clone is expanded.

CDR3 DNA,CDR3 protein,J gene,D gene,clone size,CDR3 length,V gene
TGTGCCAGCAGCCCGAGACCGTCGGTCCTGAGCGTCGAGCAGTACTTC,CASSPRPSVLSVEQYF,TRBJ2-7,NA,NA,16,TRBV9
TGTGCCAGCAGCTCGGGACGGCTGAACACTGAAGCTTTCTTT,CASSSGRLNTEAFF,TRBJ1-1,NA,NA,14,TRBV11-2
TGTGCCAGCCACGGACAGGGGAACACCGGGGAGCTGTTTTTT,CASHGQGNTGELFF,TRBJ2-2,TRBD1,NA,14,TRBV28
TGTGCCAGCAGCCGGAGGGAAGCCGGGGAGCTGTTTTTT,CASSRREAGELFF,TRBJ2-2,NA,NA,13,TRBV9
TGTGCCAGCAGCGTAGGGGCGGGGGCCACTGAAGCTTTCTTT,CASSVGAGATEAFF,TRBJ1-1,NA,NA,14,TRBV9
TGTGCCAGCAGTCTCACCTTTAGCTCCTACGAGCAGTACTTC,CASSLTFSSYEQYF,TRBJ2-7,NA,NA,14,TRBV27
TGTGCCAGCAGCAAAACAGGGGGCATGAACACTGAAGCTTTCTTT,CASSKTGGMNTEAFF,TRBJ1-1,TRBD1,once,15,TRBV7-9
TGTGCCAGCAGCCTTCGGACGGGACGGCCCGGAATAGATACGCAGTATTTT,CASSLRTGRPGIDTQYF,TRBJ2-3,NA,NA,17,TRBV5-5
TGCAGCGTTGGAGGACTAGCGGGAGTGGTGTTCTTC,CSVGGLAGVVFF,TRBJ2-1,TRBD2,NA,12,TRBV29-1
TGTGCCAGCAGTTTTGACTCCAGGGGAGGTTACGAGCAGTACTTC,CASSFDSRGGYEQYF,TRBJ2-7,NA,NA,15,TRBV28